These 20 T cell receptor beta chains share one sample of origin, sequenced in a study of shared clonotypes between healthy human individuals. Repertoires were generated with immunoSEQ multiplex PCR, while TCRdb's copy carries only in-frame clones and drops some. The top ten clones hold approximately 13% of a sample with about 490,000 clones, around 78% of them seen once. Source material: PBMCs. All receptors come from a woman between 40 and 55 years old in good health. Some clones in this sample may be carry-over from other donors' samples.

The chain is built from TRBV15 and TRBJ1-1; no clear D gene. Trimming removed 2 bases from V and 1 base from J, with 8 bases in between. In germline, CDR1 is LNHNV, CDR2 YYDKDF (reference sequence). The CDR3 loop spans 14 amino acids. The CDR3 loop reads CATSRWTENTEAFF. The CDR3 DNA sequence: TGTGCCACCAGCAGATGGACTGAGAACACTGAAGCTTTCTTT.

The chain is built from TRBV5-1 and TRBJ1-2; the D is unclear. Trimming took off 0 bases at V and 3 bases at J, with 9 bases between the two ends. CDR1 is SGHRS and CDR2 is YFSETQ in the germline V gene. The CDR3 is 14 amino acids. CDR3 sequence reads: CASSLEQPHYGYTF. The CDR3 region has the DNA TGCGCCAGCAGCTTGGAGCAGCCCCACTATGGCTACACCTTC.

The gene calls are TRBV4-1 and TRBJ2-3; either TRBD1 or TRBD2 may fit D (5 bases each). V dropped 3 bases and J dropped 2 bases, with 12 bases sitting between them. Germline assignment: CDR1 MGHRA and CDR2 YSYEKL. The CDR3 runs to 15 residues. CDR3 residues: CASSHGTGNTDTQYF. The CDR3 region has the DNA TGCGCCAGCAGCCATGGGACGGGAAACACAGATACGCAGTATTTT.

The rearrangement links TRBV7-9 to TRBJ2-1; 9 bases map to TRBD1. After removal of 4 bases from V and 4 bases from J, the junction contained 5 bases not matched to a gene. This CDR3 contains 15 residues. The germline V gene encodes CDR1 SEHNR and CDR2 FQNEAQ (reference sequence). The CDR3 bases are TGTGCCAGCAGCTGGGGACAGGGCTGGTACAATGAGCAGTTCTTC. It encodes CASSWGQGWYNEQFF.

A word on this clone: Other DNA variants within this sample encode the same CDR3. This chain uses TRBV19 with TRBJ2-6, with D maybe TRBD1 (6 bases). The germline V gene has CDR1 LNHDA and CDR2 SQIVND (reference sequence). Trimming pared 6 bases from V and 4 bases from J, leaving 13 bases between. The CDR3 totals 15 residues. CDR3 coding DNA: TGTGCCAGTAGCCCTAGGGGGTCCGGGGCCAACGTCCTGACTTTC. The encoded protein is CASSPRGSGANVLTF. Together with reference TRBV19 and TRBJ2-6, the CDR3 gives the full variable domain: DGGITQSPKYLFRKEGQNVTLSCEQNLNHDAMYWYRQDPGQGLRLIYYSQIVNDFQKGDIAEGYSVSREKKESFPLTVTSAQKNPTAFYLCASSPRGSGANVLTFGAGSRLTVL.

Comment on this clone: Compared with germline, one end of the junction differs, possibly owing to a read error. CDR3 sequence reads: CASSLSPRGREGTDTQYF. The CDR3 nucleotides read TGTGCCAGCAGCTTAAGCCCTCGGGGGCGGGAGGGCACCGATACGCAGTATTTT. This chain links TRBV7-3 with TRBJ2-3, with 9 bases lining up with TRBD2. The germline CDR1 and CDR2 sequences are SGHTA and FQGTGA. This CDR3 comprises 18 residues.

The V call is TRBV12-5, the J call TRBJ1-1; D unresolved. This CDR3 spans 16 amino acids. Germline CDR1 is LGHNT and CDR2 is FRNRAP. V was pared by 0 bases and J by 10 bases, with 21 bases between. The CDR3 sequence is CASGLVLPASPGVAFF. The CDR3 DNA reads TGTGCTAGTGGTTTGGTACTCCCCGCAAGCCCGGGTGTAGCTTTCTTT.

The chain has TRBV5-1 and TRBJ2-3; D gene unclear. In germline, CDR1 is SGHRS, CDR2 YFSETQ. V was pared by 0 bases and J by 2 bases, with 10 bases between. This CDR3 has 15 amino acids. As DNA, the CDR3 is TGCGCCAGCAGCTTGGTGGGCGGAAACACAGATACGCAGTATTTT. Translating gives CASSLVGGNTDTQYF.

The chain joins TRBV5-4 to TRBJ2-1; D is unresolved. Germline CDR1 SGHNT, CDR2 YYREEE (reference sequence). V lost 4 bases to trimming and J lost 0 bases, with 11 bases between them. This CDR3 has 15 residues. The CDR3 DNA is TGTGCCAGCAGCCCGCGGACGGACTCCTACAATGAGCAGTTCTTC. Protein sequence: CASSPRTDSYNEQFF. The whole variable domain, filled in from reference TRBV5-4 and TRBJ2-1, reads ETGVTQSPTHLIKTRGQQVTLRCSSQSGHNTVSWYQQALGQGPQFIFQYYREEENGRGNFPPRFSGLQFPNYSSELNVNALELDDSALYLCASSPRTDSYNEQFFGPGTRLTVL.

The chain joins TRBV2 to TRBJ2-3, with D unclear. V lost 5 bases and J lost 2, with 5 bases in between. This CDR3 has 12 residues. Germline V gene data show CDR1 as SNHLY and CDR2 as FYNNEI. The CDR3 nucleotides read TGTGCCAGCAGTAGGATCACAGATACGCAGTATTTT. This sequence encodes CASSRITDTQYF.

V usage is TRBV7-3 and J usage is TRBJ2-3; 9 bases agree with TRBD1. The CDR3 extends over 14 amino acids. The J segment lost 4 bases and the V segment lost 3 bases, leaving 2 bases of the junction unmatched. CDR1 is SGHTA and CDR2 is FQGTGA in the germline V gene. CDR3 residues: CASSLGQGSDTQYF. CDR3 DNA: TGTGCCAGCAGCTTGGGACAGGGATCAGATACGCAGTATTTT.

The chain has TRBV2 and TRBJ1-1; 8 bases match TRBD1. The CDR3 has 15 amino acids. V trimming: 5 bases; J trimming: 1 base; junction bases outside the gene matches: 6. Germline V lookup: CDR1 SNHLY, CDR2 FYNNEI. CDR3 in DNA: TGTGCCAGCAGTAACAGGGGGTCGGGGAACACTGAAGCTTTCTTT. It yields the protein CASSNRGSGNTEAFF.

This clone was seen just once. This chain connects TRBV18 to TRBJ2-7; TRBD1 agrees at 7 bases. This CDR3 is 15 amino acids long. Germline V gene data show CDR1 as KGHSH and CDR2 as LQKENI. After removal of 2 bases from V and 7 bases from J, the junction contained 11 bases not matched to a gene. In DNA, the CDR3 is TGTGCCAGCTCACCAGCCGGGACAGCGCCGAGGGAGCAGTACTTC. Translated, it gives CASSPAGTAPREQYF.

The genes are TRBV27 and TRBJ2-1; D not certain. V was pared by 6 bases and J by 10 bases, with 10 bases between. The length of the CDR3 is 11 residues. The germline CDR1 and CDR2 sequences are MNHEY and SMNVEV (reference sequence). The DNA for the CDR3 is TGTGCCAGCAGAACGCGAGAGGAGCAGTTCTTC. Translated: CASRTREEQFF.

The chain employs TRBV10-3 and TRBJ2-3; 12 nucleotides align to TRBD2. V gave up 4 bases and J gave up 2 bases; unmatched junction bases: 10. CDR1 and CDR2 from the germline V gene are ENHRY and SYGVKD. The CDR3 extends over 18 amino acids. The CDR3 spells CAISGPPGLAGTTDTQYF. In DNA, the CDR3 is TGTGCCATCAGTGGGCCCCCCGGACTAGCGGGAACCACAGATACGCAGTATTTT.

J is TRBJ1-1 and V is TRBV10-2, with no clear D. The V end was cut by 6 bases, the J end by 3 bases, with 14 bases between. From germline, CDR1 is WSHSY and CDR2 SAAADI. The CDR3 covers 14 residues. The CDR3 protein is CASRPGDVDTEAFF. CDR3 in DNA: TGCGCCAGCAGGCCGGGAGACGTGGACACTGAAGCTTTCTTT.

The rearrangement uses TRBV28 and TRBJ2-3; the D gene is possibly TRBD2 (7 bases). Trimming took 9 bases from V and 5 from J, leaving 21 bases between them. The CDR3 length is 15 residues. Germline V CDR1 and CDR2: MDHEN, SYDVKM. The CDR3 loop is CASEEGGFVGDTQYF. For the CDR3, the DNA is TGTGCCAGTGAAGAGGGGGGGTTCGTTGGAGATACGCAGTATTTT.

The chain combines TRBV28 with TRBJ2-1; D not certain. CDR3 length: 14 amino acids. V was shortened by 1 base and J by 0 bases, with 4 bases between the two germline ends. Germline assignment: CDR1 MDHEN and CDR2 SYDVKM. As DNA, the CDR3 is TGTGCCAGCAGTTTATTCAGCTCCTACAATGAGCAGTTCTTC. Protein: CASSLFSSYNEQFF.

The V call is TRBV15, the J call TRBJ2-3, with D hard to call. Germline CDR1 and CDR2: LNHNV and YYDKDF (reference sequence). The length of the CDR3 is 14 residues. V dropped 0 bases and J dropped 2 bases, with 6 bases sitting between them. This CDR3 is CATSRDGATDTQYF. Written as DNA, the CDR3 is TGTGCCACCAGCAGAGATGGTGCCACAGATACGCAGTATTTT.

In its sample, this clone was seen once. This rearrangement joins TRBV6-7 to TRBJ2-7, with TRBD1 matching over 7 bases. TRBV6-7 is recorded as an ORF, its role being uncertain. The CDR3 has 12 amino acids. The trim removed 7 bases at V and 3 bases at J, leaving 3 bases unmatched. The chain's CDR3 is CASTRQGYEQYF. DNA for the CDR3: TGTGCCAGCACCCGACAGGGCTACGAGCAGTACTTC.